This TCR beta chain was retrieved from a study of blood T cell repertoires in COVID-19. Study details: Sites in the United States, Italy and Spain provided acute and convalescent COVID-19 samples.

Per the authors' pipeline: Using reference gene primer amplification, nucleated cell counts were estimated. The repertoire was sequenced with immunoSEQ multiplex PCR; TCRdb's copy has only in-frame clones and lacks some. The DNA gave D and trimming, while V, J and clone size come from that table. The data show approximately 330,000 clones, with over 80% seen just once and around 8.9% held by the top ten. Trimming cost V 7 bases and J 2 bases, with 22 bases left between them. The CDR3 loop spans 17 amino acids. The germline V gene has CDR1 MDHEN and CDR2 SYDVKM. The sequence was collected from a man younger than 40 with COVID-19, enrolled during active disease. The chain employs TRBV28 and TRBJ2-3; tentatively, D is TRBD1 (7 bases). The sequencing sample was made of peripheral blood. Written as DNA, the CDR3 is TGTGCCAGCACCCAGGGGGGAGCACACAAGCACACAGATACGCAGTATTTT. Residues: CASTQGGAHKHTDTQYF.